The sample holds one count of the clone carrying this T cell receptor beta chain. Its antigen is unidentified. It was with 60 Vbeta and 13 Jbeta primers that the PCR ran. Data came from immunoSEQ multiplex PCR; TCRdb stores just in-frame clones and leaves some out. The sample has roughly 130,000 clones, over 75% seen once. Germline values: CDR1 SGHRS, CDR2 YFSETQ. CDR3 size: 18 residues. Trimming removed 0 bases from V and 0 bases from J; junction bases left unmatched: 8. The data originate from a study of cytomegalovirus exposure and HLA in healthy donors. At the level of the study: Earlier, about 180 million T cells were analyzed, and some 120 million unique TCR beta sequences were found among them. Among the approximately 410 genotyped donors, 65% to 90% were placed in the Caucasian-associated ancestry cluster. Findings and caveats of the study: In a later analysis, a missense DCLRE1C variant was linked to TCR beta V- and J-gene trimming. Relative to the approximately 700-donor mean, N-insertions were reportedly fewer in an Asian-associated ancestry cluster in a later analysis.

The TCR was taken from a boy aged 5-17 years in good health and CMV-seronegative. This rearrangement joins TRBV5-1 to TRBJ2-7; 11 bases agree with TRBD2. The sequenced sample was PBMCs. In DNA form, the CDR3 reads TGCGCCAGCAGCTTGGAGCTAGCGGGGGGTTCGTCCTCCTACGAGCAGTACTTC. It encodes CASSLELAGGSSSYEQYF.